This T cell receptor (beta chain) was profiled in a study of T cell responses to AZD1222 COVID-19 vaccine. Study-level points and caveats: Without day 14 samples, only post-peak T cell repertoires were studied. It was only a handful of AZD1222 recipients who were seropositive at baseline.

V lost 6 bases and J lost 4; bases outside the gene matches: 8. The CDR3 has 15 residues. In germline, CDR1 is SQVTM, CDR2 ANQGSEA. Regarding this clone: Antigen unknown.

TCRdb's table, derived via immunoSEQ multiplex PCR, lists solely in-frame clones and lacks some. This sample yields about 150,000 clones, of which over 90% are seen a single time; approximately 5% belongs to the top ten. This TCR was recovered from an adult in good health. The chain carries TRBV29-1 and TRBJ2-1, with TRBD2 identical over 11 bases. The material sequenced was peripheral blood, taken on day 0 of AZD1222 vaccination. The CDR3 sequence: CSVLGLAEDYNEQFF. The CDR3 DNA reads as TGCAGCGTCCTGGGACTAGCGGAGGATTACAATGAGCAGTTCTTC.